One sample yielded the 22 T cell receptor beta chains listed below, sequenced in a study of memory CD8 T cells in hepatitis C reinfection. Time point denoted: peak reinfection, 3 to 8 weeks after reinfection detection. Sorted cells were sequenced directly ex vivo without any in vitro expansion. Clones were read by immunoSEQ multiplex PCR, and TCRdb kept only the in-frame ones, dropping some. Among 40,000 to 45,000 clones listed, approximately 88% were seen once. The material sequenced was naive CD8+ T cells sorted from blood. The source is a man younger than 35 with hepatitis C virus infection.

The count of this clone is one. The V call is TRBV19, the J call TRBJ1-1; 7 bases agree with TRBD1. V was pared by 1 base and J by 1 base, with 3 bases of the junction left unmatched. The CDR3 runs 15 residues. In germline, CDR1 is LNHDA, CDR2 SQIVND (reference sequence). CDR3 in amino acids: CASSIVEGANTEAFF. The CDR3 nucleotides read TGTGCCAGTAGTATAGTGGAGGGGGCGAACACTGAAGCTTTCTTT.

V gene TRBV11-2 combines with J gene TRBJ1-2; D call uncertain. Trimming took off 5 bases at V and 3 bases at J, with 19 bases between the two ends. CDR3 size: 16 residues. Germline CDR1 and CDR2: SGHAT and FQNNGV. DNA of the CDR3: TGTGCCAGCAGCCGCGGCCCTACCACCTCCCACTATGGCTACACCTTC. Translating gives CASSRGPTTSHYGYTF.

This clone has a handful of counts. CDR3 coding DNA: TGCGCCAGCAGCCAAGATACGGGGGGGCCCGGGGAGCTGTTTTTT. Protein sequence: CASSQDTGGPGELFF. V is TRBV4-3 and J is TRBJ2-2; 8 bases fit TRBD2. The length of the CDR3 is 15 residues. Per the germline V gene, CDR1 is LGHNA and CDR2 is YSLEER. V lost 0 bases and J lost 6; bases outside the gene matches: 3.

The V gene is TRBV12-2, the J gene TRBJ2-3; the table's D call, TRBD2, has no DNA check behind it. TRBV12-2 is classified as a pseudogene. CDR3 length: 16 residues. Here the CDR3 reads CASRLAASRSTDTQYF. As DNA, the CDR3 is TGTGCAAGTCGCTTAGCGGCTAGCCGGAGCACAGATACGCAGTATTTT.

This chain connects TRBV6-4 to TRBJ2-7, with 13 bases matching TRBD2. The CDR3 is 19 residues long. Germline lookup yields CDR1 MRHNA and CDR2 SNTAGT. The J segment lost 7 bases and the V segment lost 2 bases, leaving 17 bases of the junction unmatched. The CDR3 reads CASSDREWTSGSDTGEQYF. The CDR3, as DNA: TGTGCCAGCAGTGACAGGGAATGGACTAGCGGGAGCGATACGGGGGAGCAGTACTTC.

The CDR3 region has the DNA TGTGCCAGCAGCAATGGGGGCAACTATGGCTACACCTTC. Amino acid sequence: CASSNGGNYGYTF. This sequence joins TRBV7-3 and TRBJ1-2; a possible D gene is TRBD1 (6 bases). This CDR3 spans 13 amino acids. Germline loops: CDR1 SGHTA, CDR2 FQGTGA. Trimming shortened V by 5 bases and J by 2 bases, and 9 bases separated the two germline ends.

The chain has TRBV9 and TRBJ2-1; possible D gene TRBD1, 6 bases. V lost 4 bases and J 0 bases, leaving 8 bases between the germline ends. Per germline, CDR1 SGDLS and CDR2 YYNGEE. This CDR3 spans 14 amino acids. CDR3 DNA: TGTGCCAGCAGCAGGGACACCTCCTACAATGAGCAGTTCTTC. Translating gives CASSRDTSYNEQFF.

The rearrangement joins TRBV5-4 to TRBJ1-2; TRBD1 matches 9 bases. The V and J ends lost 0 bases and 2 bases, in that order; junction bases with no gene match: 5. Germline values: CDR1 SGHNT, CDR2 YYREEE (reference sequence). This CDR3 has 16 amino acids. Here the CDR3 reads CASSLAAGTGNYGYTF. The CDR3 DNA reads TGTGCCAGCAGCTTGGCCGCCGGGACAGGGAACTATGGCTACACCTTC.

The J gene is TRBJ1-2, the V gene TRBV27; TRBD1 is a possible D gene (5 bases). The CDR3 extends over 13 amino acids. Between the trimmed V and J ends, which lost 2 bases and 5 bases, there was a span of 9 bases. CDR1 is MNHEY, CDR2 SMNVEV, per germline (reference sequence). The CDR3 loop reads CASSLRQGYGYTF. The CDR3 coding sequence is TGTGCCAGCAGTTTAAGGCAGGGATATGGCTACACCTTC.

The rearrangement uses TRBV6-1 and TRBJ2-1, with 7 bases fitting TRBD1. Per germline, CDR1 MNHNS and CDR2 SASEGT. The CDR3 is 14 residues long. With V trimmed by 1 base and J by 9 bases, 6 bases remained unmatched. CDR3 sequence reads: CASSEERGPFEQFF. CDR3 nucleotides: TGTGCCAGCAGTGAAGAAAGGGGGCCATTTGAGCAGTTCTTC.

The chain uses TRBV6-1 and TRBJ2-3; TRBD2 aligns across 9 bases. The length of the CDR3 is 16 residues. V shed 3 bases and J 4 bases; nucleotides not matched to a gene: 8. Germline V gene lookup returns CDR1 MNHNS and CDR2 SASEGT. CDR3 protein: CASSDWAGGLADTQYF. The CDR3 DNA reads as TGTGCCAGCAGTGATTGGGCGGGGGGGCTCGCAGATACGCAGTATTTT.

The V call is TRBV27, the J call TRBJ2-5; possible D gene TRBD2, 6 bases. The DNA end favors TRBJ2-7, so the J call may be wrong. This CDR3 region has 14 residues. The germline gives CDR1 MNHEY, CDR2 SMNVEV (reference sequence). The CDR3 DNA reads TGTGCCAGCAGTTCTAGCGTTTTACTCTACGAGCAGTACTTC. Its protein is CASSSSVLLYEQYF.

Points on this clone: An end of the junction does not agree with germline; a read error may underlie this. The chain joins TRBV19 to TRBJ1-2; D perhaps matches TRBD1 (6 bases). The CDR3 sequence is 13 residues long. CDR1 LNHDA and CDR2 SQIVND come from the germline V gene (reference sequence). CDR3 nucleotides: TGTGCCAGGAGTATTCAGGGGACCTATGGCTACACCTTC. It yields the protein CARSIQGTYGYTF.

The V and J genes are TRBV28 and TRBJ2-4; 12 nucleotides align to TRBD1. V lost 3 bases and J lost 9; bases outside the gene matches: 12. The germline CDR1 and CDR2 sequences are MDHEN and SYDVKM. This CDR3 has 17 residues. CDR3 sequence (DNA): TGTGCCAGCAGTTTCGGGGGCGGGACAGGGGGCTTCGGCATTCAGTACTTC. It specifies CASSFGGGTGGFGIQYF.

V is TRBV7-9 and J is TRBJ1-1, with a tentative D call TRBD1 (5 bases). The germline V gene has CDR1 SEHNR and CDR2 FQNEAQ (reference sequence). This CDR3 comprises 13 residues. Trimming took 7 bases from V and 5 from J, leaving 14 bases between them. The CDR3 DNA is TGTGCCAGCATCCAAGCAGGGAGGACTGAAGCTTTCTTT. This encodes CASIQAGRTEAFF.

The V and J genes are TRBV19 and TRBJ2-3, with 10 bases aligning to TRBD2. V was pared by 6 bases and J by 3 bases, with 6 bases of the junction left unmatched. The CDR3 totals 15 residues. The germline V gene encodes CDR1 LNHDA and CDR2 SQIVND (reference sequence). The CDR3 region is CASSPTSGWTDTQYF. The CDR3 DNA follows: TGTGCCAGTAGCCCGACTAGCGGGTGGACAGATACGCAGTATTTT.

The rearrangement joins TRBV11-2 to TRBJ2-5; the match to TRBD2 covers 11 bases. In germline, CDR1 is SGHAT, CDR2 FQNNGV. Germline trimming cut 5 bases from V and 2 bases from J; bases unmatched to any gene: 1. This CDR3 has 14 amino acids. Here the CDR3 reads CASSRTSGQETQYF. CDR3 nucleotides: TGTGCCAGCAGCCGGACTAGCGGGCAAGAGACCCAGTACTTC.

The chain recombines TRBV19 with TRBJ2-2; TRBD1 aligns across 8 bases. The CDR3 covers 13 residues. In germline, CDR1 is LNHDA, CDR2 SQIVND (reference sequence). J lost 1 base, V lost 9 bases, and 1 base had no gene match. The CDR3 here is CARGTGNTGELFF. The CDR3 DNA is TGTGCCAGGGGGACAGGGAACACCGGGGAGCTGTTTTTT.

V gene TRBV19 combines with J gene TRBJ2-7, with TRBD1 matching 9 bases. From germline, CDR1 is LNHDA and CDR2 SQIVND (reference sequence). This CDR3 contains 14 residues. The V segment lost 7 bases and the J segment 4 bases; nucleotides outside the gene matches: 8. CDR3 in DNA: TGTGCCAGTACCCCAACAGGGGGCATTTACGAGCAGTACTTC. This encodes CASTPTGGIYEQYF.

The chain is built from TRBV23-1 and TRBJ2-7; D gene ambiguous. TRBV23-1 falls under the ORF class, with uncertain function. CDR3 size: 14 residues. V shed 3 bases and J shed 1 base, with 10 bases lying between them. The CDR3 region has the DNA TGCGCCAGCAGTCAGGGCAGGCAGTCCTACGAGCAGTACGTC. Amino acids: CASSQGRQSYEQYV.

The gene calls are TRBV28 and TRBJ2-3, with TRBD1 identical over 10 bases. CDR3 length: 16 amino acids. Germline assignment: CDR1 MDHEN and CDR2 SYDVKM. Trimming removed 4 bases from V and 4 bases from J; junction bases left unmatched: 8. For the CDR3, the DNA is TGTGCCAGCAGTTCCGAGACAGGGGGCCTGGCAGATACGCAGTATTTT. Encoded protein: CASSSETGGLADTQYF.

This chain uses TRBV27 with TRBJ2-2, with D possibly TRBD1 on 5 matching bases. This CDR3 is 14 amino acids long. The germline V gene encodes CDR1 MNHEY and CDR2 SMNVEV (reference sequence). The V and J ends lost 4 bases and 3 bases respectively, with 9 bases between them. CDR3 sequence: CASSWQGYTGELFF. CDR3 DNA: TGTGCCAGCAGTTGGCAGGGATACACCGGGGAGCTGTTTTTT.